One T cell receptor beta chain is described in this entry. Its antigen remains unidentified. Around day 10 of culture, CD4+ T cells were separated out. The person was diagnosed with PCR-confirmed SARS-CoV-2 infection between March and December 2020. Two-dose BNT162b2 or mRNA-1273 vaccination was given to participants. TCRdb's table, derived via immunoSEQ multiplex PCR, lists solely in-frame clones and lacks some. The table includes tens of thousands of clones, around 74% detected once. Germline values: CDR1 LGHDT, CDR2 YNNKEL (reference sequence). The trim removed 1 base at V and 4 bases at J, leaving 8 bases unmatched. This CDR3 spans 18 amino acids. This entry comes from a study of vaccination effects on CD4 cells after COVID-19. Study context: The post-vaccine samples were taken, at the median, 72 days after the second dose.

Study results and limitations: Late after vaccination, infection- and vaccine-induced clones showed marked clonal contraction.

This receptor was obtained from a human donor who had a prior SARS-CoV-2 infection. The J gene is TRBJ2-3, the V gene TRBV3-1 (or the pseudogene TRBV3-2); 13 bases are shared with TRBD2. Sample: CD4+ T cells from PBMCs cultured without peptide, taken after COVID-19 vaccination. The CDR3 region has the DNA TGTGCCAGCAGCCAAGGACTAGCGGGAGGATTAGGGTCAGATACGCAGTATTTT. Translated: CASSQGLAGGLGSDTQYF.